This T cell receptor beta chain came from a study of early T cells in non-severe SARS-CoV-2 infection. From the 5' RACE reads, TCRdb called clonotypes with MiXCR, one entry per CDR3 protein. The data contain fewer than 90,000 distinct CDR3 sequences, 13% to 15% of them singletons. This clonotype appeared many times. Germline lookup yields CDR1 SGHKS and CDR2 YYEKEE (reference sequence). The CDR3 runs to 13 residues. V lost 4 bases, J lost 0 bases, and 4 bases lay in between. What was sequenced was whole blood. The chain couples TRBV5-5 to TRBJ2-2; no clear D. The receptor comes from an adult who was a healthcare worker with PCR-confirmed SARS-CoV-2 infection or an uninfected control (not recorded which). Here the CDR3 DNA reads TGTGCCAGCAGCACCGCGAACACCGGGGAGCTGTTTTTT. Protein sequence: CASSTANTGELFF.